This entry is about one T cell receptor (beta chain). Its antigen is still unknown. It has no much larger one-base neighbor in the sample; base qualities were not kept. The source of the sample is a study of Graves' ophthalmopathy and Graves' hyperthyroidism (dated by TCRdb to the late 2010s). A note on the overall study: Peripheral blood samples were taken at the time of initial diagnosis, before any treatment was given. TCR beta repertoire signatures were used to distinguish Graves' ophthalmopathy from Graves' hyperthyroidism and to predict progression to ophthalmopathy. In total, some 140 blood samples were TCR-sequenced: around 42 ophthalmopathy, under 85 hyperthyroidism and some 17 hyperthyroidism-to-ophthalmopathy patients. To explore V-J signatures that separate ophthalmopathy from hyperthyroidism, a discovery set of more than 95 patients was enrolled, consisting of about 45 with ophthalmopathy and some 56 with stable hyperthyroidism. The independent validation cohort included some 19 hyperthyroidism patients plus 17 patients who later progressed from hyperthyroidism to ophthalmopathy. In roughly 6 hyperthyroidism patients, the T-cell repertoires found in thyroid tissue were compared with those found in blood. Following sampling, methimazole starting at 30 mg daily was administered to hyperthyroidism patients, and high-dose intravenous methylprednisolone was administered to ophthalmopathy patients. Overall results and qualifications from the work: The 13-signature model separated ophthalmopathy from stable hyperthyroidism with 87.88% sensitivity and approximately 83% specificity in cross-validation, and 80%/75% in the test set. No statistical method was used to predetermine the sample size, and group allocation was not hidden from the investigators. Most expanded thyroid clonotypes with frequency above 0.001 were also detected in blood, suggesting blood repertoires may reflect the thyroid immune response. In validation, the model predicted ophthalmopathy progression with over 60% sensitivity and 72.22% specificity; approximately 12 predicted patients were CT-confirmed with GO in a median of around 6.5 months.

TCR beta CDR3 regions were amplified from RNA transcripts for repertoire sequencing. The first round was an RT-PCR using HTBI primers with the Qiagen OneStep RT-PCR kit, and this first round was followed by a second-round multiplex PCR, then size selection and purification. The libraries underwent paired-end sequencing with 100 bp reads on an Illumina HiSeq2000. Regarding the original processing steps: SOAPnuke was used for read processing, and reads with adapters, uncalled bases, a mean Phred below 15, or no exact constant-primer or identifier match were discarded. COPE v1.2.5 was used to merge the high-quality paired reads. Unique nucleotide sequences were defined as clonotypes and aligned to IMGT TRB V, D and J references using MiTCR v1.1. The analysis was limited to V-J combinations with a frequency above 0.0001, which together covered approximately 99% of the repertoires. A TCR clonal expansion and chaos score per V-J combination was defined as the ratio of F50 clonal expansion to chaos observed in the TCRdist matrix. Features were reduced by Welch's t-statistics and random forest to around 14 V-J combinations, which fed a naive Bayes classifier. The Morisita-Horn index was used to measure how similar the thyroid and blood repertoires were. Starting from the raw public reads, TCRdb applied fastp trimming at Q25, assembled clones with MiXCR and retained in-frame beta chains. Every entry covers one CDR3 protein and lists the most common genes and DNA from its rows. None of the V and J calls come from the authors' own analysis; TCRdb made them. This sample is represented by 200,000 to 300,000 distinct CDR3 sequences; around 50% of them were singletons. The biggest ten clones account for around 47% of the sample.

Based on the germline V gene (reference sequence), the CDR1 and CDR2 sequences are SEHNR and FQNEAQ. At the junction V is shortened by 5 bases and J by 1 base, with 14 bases in between. Reading from cysteine to phenylalanine, the CDR3 counts 15 amino acids. The retained sequence is limited to the CDR3, 45 bases, with the frame set at the first base. Patients with ophthalmopathy had moderately to severely active disease, with a Clinical Activity Score of 3 or more, a NOSPECS grade of 4 or more, and a disease duration of less than 3 months. Patients were excluded if they had other autoimmune diseases, uncontrolled infections, pregnancy or lactation. Clinical symptoms, serum thyroxine, TRAb, thyroid ultrasound and orbital computed tomography were used for diagnosis. Using Ficoll-Paque density gradient centrifugation, PBMCs were isolated from about 10 ml of fresh peripheral blood. Total RNA was extracted with Trizol reagent and quality-checked on an Agilent 2100 Bioanalyzer.

This sequence was found in an adult man with Graves' ophthalmopathy. The chain employs TRBV7-9 and TRBJ2-5, with no D gene named confidently. The sequencing input was peripheral blood. The nucleotide sequence is TGTGCCAGCAGCCCCCTCTTTGGCAGCCAAGAGACCCAGTACTTC. This codes for CASSPLFGSQETQYF.